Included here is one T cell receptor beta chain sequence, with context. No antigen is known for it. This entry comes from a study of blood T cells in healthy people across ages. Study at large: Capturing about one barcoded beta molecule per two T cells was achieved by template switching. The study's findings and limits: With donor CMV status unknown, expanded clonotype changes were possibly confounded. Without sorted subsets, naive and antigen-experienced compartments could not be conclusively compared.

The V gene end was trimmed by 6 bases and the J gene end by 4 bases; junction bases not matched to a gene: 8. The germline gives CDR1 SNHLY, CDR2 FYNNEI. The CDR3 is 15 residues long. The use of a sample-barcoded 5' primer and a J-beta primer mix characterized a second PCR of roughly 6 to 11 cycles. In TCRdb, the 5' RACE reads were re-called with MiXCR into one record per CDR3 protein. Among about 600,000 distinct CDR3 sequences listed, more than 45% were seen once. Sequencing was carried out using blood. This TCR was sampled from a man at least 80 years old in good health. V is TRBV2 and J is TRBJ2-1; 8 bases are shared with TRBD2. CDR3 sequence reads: CASRSYSGAYNEQFF. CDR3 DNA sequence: TGTGCCAGCAGGAGCTATAGCGGGGCGTACAATGAGCAGTTCTTC.